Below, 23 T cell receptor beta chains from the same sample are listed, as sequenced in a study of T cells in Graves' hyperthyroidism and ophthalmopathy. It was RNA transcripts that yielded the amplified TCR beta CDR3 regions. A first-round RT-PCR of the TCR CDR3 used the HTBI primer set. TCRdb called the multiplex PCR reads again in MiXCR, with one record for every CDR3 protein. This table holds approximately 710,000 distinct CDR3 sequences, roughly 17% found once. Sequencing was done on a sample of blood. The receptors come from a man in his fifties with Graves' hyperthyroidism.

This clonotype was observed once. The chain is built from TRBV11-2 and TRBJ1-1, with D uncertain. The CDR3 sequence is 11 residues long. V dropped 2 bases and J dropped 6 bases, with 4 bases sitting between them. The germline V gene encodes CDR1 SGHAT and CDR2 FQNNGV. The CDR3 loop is CASSLLAEAFF. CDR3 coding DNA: TGTGCCAGCAGCTTACTGGCTGAAGCTTTCTTT.

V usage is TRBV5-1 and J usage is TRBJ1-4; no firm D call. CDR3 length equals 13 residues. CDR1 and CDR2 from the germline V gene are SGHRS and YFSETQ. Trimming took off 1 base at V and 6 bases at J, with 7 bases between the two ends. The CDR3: CASSLRTDEKLFF. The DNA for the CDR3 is TGCGCCAGCAGCTTGAGGACGGATGAAAAACTGTTTTTT.

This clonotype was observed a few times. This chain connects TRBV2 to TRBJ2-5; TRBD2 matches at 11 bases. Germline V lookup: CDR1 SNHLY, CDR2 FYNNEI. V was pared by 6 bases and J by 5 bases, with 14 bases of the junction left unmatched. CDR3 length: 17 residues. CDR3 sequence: CASRETSGRVLSETQYF. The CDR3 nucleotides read TGTGCCAGCAGGGAAACTAGCGGGAGAGTCCTTTCTGAGACCCAGTACTTC.

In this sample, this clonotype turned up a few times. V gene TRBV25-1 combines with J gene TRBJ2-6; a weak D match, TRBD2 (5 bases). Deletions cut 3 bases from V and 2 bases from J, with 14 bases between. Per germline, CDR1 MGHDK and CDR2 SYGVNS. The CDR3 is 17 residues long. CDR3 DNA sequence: TGTGCCAGCAGTGATTATGCCCGAGGGACTGGGGCCAACGTCCTGACTTTC. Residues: CASSDYARGTGANVLTF.

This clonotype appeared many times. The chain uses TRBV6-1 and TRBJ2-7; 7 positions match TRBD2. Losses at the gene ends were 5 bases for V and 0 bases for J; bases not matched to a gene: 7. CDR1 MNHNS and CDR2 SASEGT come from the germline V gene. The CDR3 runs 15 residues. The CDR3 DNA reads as TGTGCCAGCAGTCTTGGGGGGGACTCCTCCTACGAGCAGTACTTC. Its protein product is CASSLGGDSSYEQYF.

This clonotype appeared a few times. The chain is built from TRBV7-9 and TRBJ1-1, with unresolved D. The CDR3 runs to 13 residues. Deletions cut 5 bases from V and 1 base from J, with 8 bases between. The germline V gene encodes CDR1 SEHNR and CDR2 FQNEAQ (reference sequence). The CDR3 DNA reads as TGTGCCAGCAGCCCCTCTAAGAACACTGAAGCTTTCTTT. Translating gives CASSPSKNTEAFF.

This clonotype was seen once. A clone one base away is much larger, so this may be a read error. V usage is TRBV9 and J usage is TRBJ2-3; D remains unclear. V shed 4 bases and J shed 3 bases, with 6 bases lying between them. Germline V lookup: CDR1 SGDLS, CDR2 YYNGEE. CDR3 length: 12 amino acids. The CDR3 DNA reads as TGTGCCAGCAGCCTAAAGACAGATACGCAGTATTTT. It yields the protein CASSLKTDTQYF.

The CDR3 region is CAWADPGALSNQPQHF. The CDR3, as DNA: TGTGCCTGGGCCGACCCGGGGGCGCTAAGCAATCAGCCCCAGCATTTT. The chain is built from TRBV30 and TRBJ1-5, with a tentative D call TRBD1 (6 bases). The germline V gene has CDR1 GTSNPN and CDR2 SVGIG (reference sequence). CDR3 length equals 16 residues. Between the trimmed V and J ends, which lost 5 bases and 1 base, there was a span of 18 bases.

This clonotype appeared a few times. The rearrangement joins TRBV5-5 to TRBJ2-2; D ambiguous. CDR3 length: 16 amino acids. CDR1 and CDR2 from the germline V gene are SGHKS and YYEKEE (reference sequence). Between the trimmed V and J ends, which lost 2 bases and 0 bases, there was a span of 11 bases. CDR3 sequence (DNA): TGTGCCAGCAGCTTTGGTCAGTACGCGAACACCGGGGAGCTGTTTTTT. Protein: CASSFGQYANTGELFF.

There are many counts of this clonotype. The CDR3 nucleotides read TGTGCCTGGAGTGTAACCTACGAGCAGTACTTC. Its translation is CAWSVTYEQYF. The rearrangement joins TRBV30 to TRBJ2-7; no reliable D call. Per germline, CDR1 GTSNPN and CDR2 SVGIG (reference sequence). This CDR3 region has 11 residues. Deletions cut 0 bases from V and 2 bases from J, with 2 bases between.

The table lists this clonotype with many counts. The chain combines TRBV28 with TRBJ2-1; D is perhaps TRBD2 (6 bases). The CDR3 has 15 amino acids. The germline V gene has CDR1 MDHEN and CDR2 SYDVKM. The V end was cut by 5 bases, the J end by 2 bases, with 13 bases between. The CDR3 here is CASSLGTFTYNEQFF. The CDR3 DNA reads TGTGCCAGCAGTCTGGGGACTTTCACCTACAATGAGCAGTTCTTC.

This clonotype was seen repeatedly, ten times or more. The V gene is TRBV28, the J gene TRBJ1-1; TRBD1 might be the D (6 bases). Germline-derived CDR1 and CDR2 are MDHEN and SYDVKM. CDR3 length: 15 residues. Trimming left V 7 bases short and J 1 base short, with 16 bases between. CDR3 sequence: CASTPATGWNTEAFF. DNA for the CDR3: TGTGCCAGCACCCCGGCCACAGGGTGGAACACTGAAGCTTTCTTT. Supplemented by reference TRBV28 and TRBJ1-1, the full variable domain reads DVKVTQSSRYLVKRTGEKVFLECVQDMDHENMFWYRQDPGLGLRLIYFSYDVKMKEKGDIPEGYSVSREKKERFSLILESASTNQTSMYLCASTPATGWNTEAFFGQGTRLTVV.

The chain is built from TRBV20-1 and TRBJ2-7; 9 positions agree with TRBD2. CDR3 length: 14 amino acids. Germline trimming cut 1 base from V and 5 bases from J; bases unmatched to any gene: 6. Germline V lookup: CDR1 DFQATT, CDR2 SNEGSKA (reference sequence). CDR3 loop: CSARVGGLAHEQYF. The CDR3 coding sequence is TGCAGTGCTAGAGTAGGGGGACTAGCCCACGAGCAGTACTTC.

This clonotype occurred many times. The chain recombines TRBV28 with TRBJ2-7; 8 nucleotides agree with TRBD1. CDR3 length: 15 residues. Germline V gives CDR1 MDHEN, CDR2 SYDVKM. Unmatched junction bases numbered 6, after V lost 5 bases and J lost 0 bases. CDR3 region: CASSLSTGGSYEQYF. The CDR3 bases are TGTGCCAGCAGTCTTTCAACAGGGGGCTCCTACGAGCAGTACTTC.

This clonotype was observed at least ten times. The CDR3 bases are TGTGCCCACGGAGTAGCGGCCTTCTCCTACGAGCAGTACTTC. Its protein is CAHGVAAFSYEQYF. The V and J genes are TRBV6-1 and TRBJ2-7; the D gene is possibly TRBD2 (6 bases). CDR3 size: 14 residues. Germline values: CDR1 MNHNS, CDR2 SASEGT. The V end was cut by 11 bases, the J end by 0 bases, with 17 bases between.

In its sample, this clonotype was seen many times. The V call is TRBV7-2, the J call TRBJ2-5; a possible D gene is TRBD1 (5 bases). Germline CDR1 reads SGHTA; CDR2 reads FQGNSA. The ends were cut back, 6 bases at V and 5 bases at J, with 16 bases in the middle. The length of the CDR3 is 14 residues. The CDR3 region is CASSPDLGRETQYF. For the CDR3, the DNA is TGTGCCAGCAGTCCAGATCTGGGGCGGGAGACCCAGTACTTC.

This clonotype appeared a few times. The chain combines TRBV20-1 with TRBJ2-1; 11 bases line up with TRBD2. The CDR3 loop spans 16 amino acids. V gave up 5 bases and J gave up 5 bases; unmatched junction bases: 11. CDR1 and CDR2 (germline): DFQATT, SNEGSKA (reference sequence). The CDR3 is CSAENSGTSGNNEQFF. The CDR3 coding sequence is TGCAGTGCTGAGAACTCCGGGACTAGCGGTAACAATGAGCAGTTCTTC.

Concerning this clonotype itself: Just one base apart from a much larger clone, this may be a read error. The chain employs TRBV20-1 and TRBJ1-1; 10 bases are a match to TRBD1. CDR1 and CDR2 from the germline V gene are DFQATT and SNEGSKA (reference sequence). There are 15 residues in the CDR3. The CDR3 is CSAMRQGAVVPEALF. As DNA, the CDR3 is TGCAGTGCTATGAGACAGGGGGCCGTGGTCCCTGAAGCTTTGTTT.

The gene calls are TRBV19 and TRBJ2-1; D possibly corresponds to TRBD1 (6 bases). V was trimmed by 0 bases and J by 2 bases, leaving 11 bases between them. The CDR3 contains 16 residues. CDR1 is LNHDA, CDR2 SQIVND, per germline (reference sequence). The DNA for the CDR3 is TGTGCCAGTAGTATAGATTCGCAGGGGCCCTACAATGAGCAGTTCTTC. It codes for CASSIDSQGPYNEQFF.

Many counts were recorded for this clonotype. The CDR3 region is CASSLLAMNTEAFF. In DNA form, the CDR3 reads TGTGCCAGCAGTCTCCTTGCCATGAACACTGAAGCTTTCTTT. The chain links TRBV27 to TRBJ1-1, with unresolved D. The CDR3 runs 14 residues. Germline-derived CDR1 and CDR2 are MNHEY and SMNVEV (reference sequence). Deletions cut 5 bases from V and 0 bases from J, with 10 bases between.

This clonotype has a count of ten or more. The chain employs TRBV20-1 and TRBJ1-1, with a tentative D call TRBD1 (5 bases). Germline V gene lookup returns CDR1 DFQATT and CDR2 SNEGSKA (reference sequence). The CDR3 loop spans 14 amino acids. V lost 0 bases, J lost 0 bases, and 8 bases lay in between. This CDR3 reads CSAREPGLNTEAFF. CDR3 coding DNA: TGCAGTGCTAGAGAGCCAGGGCTGAACACTGAAGCTTTCTTT.

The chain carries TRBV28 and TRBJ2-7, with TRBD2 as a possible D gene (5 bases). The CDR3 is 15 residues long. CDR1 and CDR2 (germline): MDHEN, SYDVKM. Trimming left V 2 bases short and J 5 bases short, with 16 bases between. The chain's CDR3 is CASSLNRGLQDEQYF. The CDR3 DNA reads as TGTGCCAGCAGTTTAAACCGAGGGCTCCAGGACGAGCAGTACTTC.

The CDR3 sequence is CASSPGLQGGEQYF. The CDR3 coding sequence is TGTGCCAGCAGCCCGGGTCTCCAGGGGGGCGAGCAGTACTTC. The rearrangement uses TRBV13 and TRBJ2-7; TRBD1 might be the D (7 bases). This CDR3 is built from 14 residues. Germline lookup yields CDR1 PRHDT and CDR2 FYEKMQ (reference sequence). Deletions cut 5 bases from V and 6 bases from J, with 17 bases between.